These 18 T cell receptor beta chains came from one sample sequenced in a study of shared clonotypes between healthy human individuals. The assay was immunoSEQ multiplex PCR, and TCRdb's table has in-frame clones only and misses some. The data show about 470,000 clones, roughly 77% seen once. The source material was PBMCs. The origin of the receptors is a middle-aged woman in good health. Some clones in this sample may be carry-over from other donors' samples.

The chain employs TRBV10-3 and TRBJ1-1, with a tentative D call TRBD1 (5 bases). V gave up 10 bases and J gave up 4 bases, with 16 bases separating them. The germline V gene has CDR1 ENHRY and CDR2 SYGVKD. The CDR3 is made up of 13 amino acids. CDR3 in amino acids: CATVREPGTEAFF. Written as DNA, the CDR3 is TGTGCCACGGTCAGGGAACCGGGCACTGAAGCTTTCTTT.

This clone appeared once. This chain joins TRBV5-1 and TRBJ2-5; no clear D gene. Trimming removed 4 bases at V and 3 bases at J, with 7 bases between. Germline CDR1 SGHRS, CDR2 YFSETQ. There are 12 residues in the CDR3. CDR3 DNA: TGCGCCAGCAGCCCTAACAAAGAGACCCAGTACTTC. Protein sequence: CASSPNKETQYF.

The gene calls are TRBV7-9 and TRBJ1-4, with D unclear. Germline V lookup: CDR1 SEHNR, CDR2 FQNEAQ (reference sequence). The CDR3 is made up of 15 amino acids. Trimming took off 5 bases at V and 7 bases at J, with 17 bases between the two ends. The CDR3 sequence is CASSRTDARGEKLFF. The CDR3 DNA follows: TGTGCCAGCAGCCGCACGGACGCCCGCGGTGAAAAACTGTTTTTT.

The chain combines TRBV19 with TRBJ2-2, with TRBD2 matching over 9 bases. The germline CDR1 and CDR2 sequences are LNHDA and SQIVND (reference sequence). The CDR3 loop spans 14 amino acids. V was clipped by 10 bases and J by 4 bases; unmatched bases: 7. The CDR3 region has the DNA TGTGCCACCGTAGCGGGAGCCTCCACCGGGGAGCTGTTTTTT. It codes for CATVAGASTGELFF.

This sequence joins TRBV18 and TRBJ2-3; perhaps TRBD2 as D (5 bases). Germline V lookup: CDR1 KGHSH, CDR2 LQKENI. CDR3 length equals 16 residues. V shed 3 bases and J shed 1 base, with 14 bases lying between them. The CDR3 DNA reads TGTGCCAGCTCACCGCTCAGCGGAGAGGGCACAGATACGCAGTATTTT. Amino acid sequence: CASSPLSGEGTDTQYF. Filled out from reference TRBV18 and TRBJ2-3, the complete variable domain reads NAGVMQNPRHLVRRRGQEARLRCSPMKGHSHVYWYRQLPEEGLKFMVYLQKENIIDESGMPKERFSAEFPKEGPSILRIQQVVRGDSAAYFCASSPLSGEGTDTQYFGPGTRLTVL.

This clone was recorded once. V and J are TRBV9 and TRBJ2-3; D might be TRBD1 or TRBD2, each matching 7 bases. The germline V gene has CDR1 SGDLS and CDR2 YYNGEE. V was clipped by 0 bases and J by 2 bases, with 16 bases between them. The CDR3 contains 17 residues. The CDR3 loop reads CASSVGRGGQITDTQYF. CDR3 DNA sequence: TGTGCCAGCAGCGTAGGCCGCGGGGGACAGATCACAGATACGCAGTATTTT.

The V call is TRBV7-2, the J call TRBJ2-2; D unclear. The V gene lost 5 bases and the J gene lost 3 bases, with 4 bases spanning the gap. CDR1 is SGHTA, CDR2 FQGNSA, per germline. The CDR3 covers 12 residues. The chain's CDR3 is CASSVYTGELFF. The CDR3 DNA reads TGTGCCAGCAGCGTGTACACCGGGGAGCTGTTTTTT.

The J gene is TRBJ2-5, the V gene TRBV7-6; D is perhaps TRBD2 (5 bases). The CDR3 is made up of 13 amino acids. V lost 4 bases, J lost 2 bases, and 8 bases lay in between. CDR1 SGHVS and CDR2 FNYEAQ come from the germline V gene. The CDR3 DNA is TGTGCCAGCAGCTACGGCGGGCAAGAGACCCAGTACTTC. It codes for CASSYGGQETQYF.

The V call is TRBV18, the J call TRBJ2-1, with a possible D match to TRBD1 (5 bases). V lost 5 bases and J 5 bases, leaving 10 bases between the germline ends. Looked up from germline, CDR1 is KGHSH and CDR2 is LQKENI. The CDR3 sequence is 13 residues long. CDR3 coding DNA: TGTGCCAGCTCATCATCACAGGACAATGAGCAGTTCTTC. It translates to CASSSSQDNEQFF.

CDR3 protein: CASSLGPGRAGEQYF. CDR3 DNA: TGCGCCAGCAGCTTGGGCCCCGGGAGGGCCGGAGAGCAGTACTTC. The chain couples TRBV5-1 to TRBJ2-7; TRBD2 matches 8 bases. V dropped 0 bases and J dropped 7; count of bases not matched to a gene: 9. The CDR3 covers 15 residues. The germline V gene encodes CDR1 SGHRS and CDR2 YFSETQ.

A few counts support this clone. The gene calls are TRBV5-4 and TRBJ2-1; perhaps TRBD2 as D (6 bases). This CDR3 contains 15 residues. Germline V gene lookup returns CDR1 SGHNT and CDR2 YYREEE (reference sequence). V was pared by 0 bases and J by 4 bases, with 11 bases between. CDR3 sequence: CASSLEYGTYNEQFF. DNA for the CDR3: TGTGCCAGCAGCTTGGAGTACGGGACTTACAATGAGCAGTTCTTC.

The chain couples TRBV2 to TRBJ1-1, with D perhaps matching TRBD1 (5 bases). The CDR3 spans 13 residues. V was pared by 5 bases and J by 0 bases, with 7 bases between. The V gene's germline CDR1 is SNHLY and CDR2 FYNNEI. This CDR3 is CASSLQVNTEAFF. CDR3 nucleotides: TGTGCCAGCAGTTTACAGGTGAACACTGAAGCTTTCTTT.

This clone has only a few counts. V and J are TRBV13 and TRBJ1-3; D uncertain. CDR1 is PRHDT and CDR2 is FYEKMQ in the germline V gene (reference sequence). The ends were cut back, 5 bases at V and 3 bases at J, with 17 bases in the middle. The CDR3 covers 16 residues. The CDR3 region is CASSLDHGGYGNTIYF. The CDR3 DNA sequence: TGTGCCAGCAGCCTGGACCACGGAGGGTATGGAAACACCATATATTTT.

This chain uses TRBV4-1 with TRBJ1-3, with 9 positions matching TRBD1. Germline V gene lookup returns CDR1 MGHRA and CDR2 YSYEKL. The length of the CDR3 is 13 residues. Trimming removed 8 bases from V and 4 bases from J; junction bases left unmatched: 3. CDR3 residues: CASGQGIGNTIYF. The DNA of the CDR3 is TGCGCCAGCGGACAGGGGATAGGAAACACCATATATTTT.

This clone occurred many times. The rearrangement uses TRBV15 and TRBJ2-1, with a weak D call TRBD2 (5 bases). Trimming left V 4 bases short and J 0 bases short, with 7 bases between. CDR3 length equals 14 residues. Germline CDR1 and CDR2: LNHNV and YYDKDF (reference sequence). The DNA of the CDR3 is TGTGCCACCAGCACCCGGGACTCCTACAATGAGCAGTTCTTC. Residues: CATSTRDSYNEQFF.

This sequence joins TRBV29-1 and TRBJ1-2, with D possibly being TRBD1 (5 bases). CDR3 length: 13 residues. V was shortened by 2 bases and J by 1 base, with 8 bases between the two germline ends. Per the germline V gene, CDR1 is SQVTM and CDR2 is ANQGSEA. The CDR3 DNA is TGCAGCGTTGAAAAGGGGCTTAACTATGGCTACACCTTC. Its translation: CSVEKGLNYGYTF.

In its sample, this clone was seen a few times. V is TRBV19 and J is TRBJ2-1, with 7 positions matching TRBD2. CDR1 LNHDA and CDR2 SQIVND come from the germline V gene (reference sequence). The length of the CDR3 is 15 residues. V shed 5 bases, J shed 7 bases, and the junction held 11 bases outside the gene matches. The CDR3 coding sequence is TGTGCCAGTAGTCCGGGGGACTATTTGGGGAATGAGCAGTTCTTC. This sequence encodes CASSPGDYLGNEQFF.

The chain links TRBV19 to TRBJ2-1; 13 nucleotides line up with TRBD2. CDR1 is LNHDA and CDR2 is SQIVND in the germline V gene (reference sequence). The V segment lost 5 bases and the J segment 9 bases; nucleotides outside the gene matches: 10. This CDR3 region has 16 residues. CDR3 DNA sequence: TGTGCCAGTAGTTCCCAACTAGCGGGAGGGAGGAGTGAGCAGTTCTTC. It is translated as CASSSQLAGGRSEQFF.